This T cell receptor beta chain was captured in a study of PD-1 blockade in classical Hodgkin lymphoma. For the study at large: Nivolumab was given intravenously to patients at 3 mg/kg every 2 weeks.

The study's findings and limits: Newly diagnosed patients and complete responders had comparable diversity at baseline. The study found that TCR diversity rose significantly by C4D1 in CD4+ but not CD8+ cells.

Time point given: cycle 4 day 1 (C4D1), after about 6 weeks of nivolumab. Each patient relapsed following autologous stem cell transplantation, and prior brentuximab vedotin exposure differed. Notes on this clone: Antigen specificity is unknown.

Sequenced by immunoSEQ multiplex PCR; TCRdb stores in-frame clones only, minus some. The sample has around 65,000 clones; roughly 87% are singletons. Trimming removed 0 bases at V and 7 bases at J, with 13 bases between. CDR1 is SGHRS and CDR2 is YFSETQ in the germline V gene. The CDR3 sequence is 15 residues long. The rearrangement joins TRBV5-1 to TRBJ2-2; D may be TRBD1 (5 bases). Sequenced material: peripheral blood mononuclear cells (PBMCs), taken before the fourth cycle of nivolumab. This clonotype was obtained from a human donor with classical Hodgkin lymphoma. CDR3 sequence (DNA): TGCGCCAGCAGCTTGGGTGTGGGGCCGGACGGGGAGCTGTTTTTT. Amino acids: CASSLGVGPDGELFF. Complete variable domain (other parts from reference TRBV5-1 and TRBJ2-2): KAGVTQTPRYLIKTRGQQVTLSCSPISGHRSVSWYQQTPGQGLQFLFEYFSETQRNKGNFPGRFSGRQFSNSRSEMNVSTLELGDSALYLCASSLGVGPDGELFFGEGSRLTVL.